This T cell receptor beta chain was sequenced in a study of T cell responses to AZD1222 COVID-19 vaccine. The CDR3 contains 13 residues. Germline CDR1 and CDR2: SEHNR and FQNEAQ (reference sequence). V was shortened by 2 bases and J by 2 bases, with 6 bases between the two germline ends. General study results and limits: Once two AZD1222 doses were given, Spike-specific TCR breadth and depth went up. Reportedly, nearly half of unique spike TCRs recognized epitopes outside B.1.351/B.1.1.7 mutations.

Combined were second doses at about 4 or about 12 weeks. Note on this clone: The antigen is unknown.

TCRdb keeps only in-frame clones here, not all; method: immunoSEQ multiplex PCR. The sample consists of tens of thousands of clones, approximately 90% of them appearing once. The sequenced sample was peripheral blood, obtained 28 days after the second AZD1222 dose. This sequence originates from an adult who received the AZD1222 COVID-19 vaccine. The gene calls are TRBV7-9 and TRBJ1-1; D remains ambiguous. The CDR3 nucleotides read TGTGCCAGCAGCTTATCATCCAACACTGAAGCTTTCTTT. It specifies CASSLSSNTEAFF.